Each of the 29 T cell receptor beta chains below was sequenced from the same sample in a study of blood T cell repertoires in COVID-19. The assay was immunoSEQ multiplex PCR, and TCRdb's table has in-frame clones only and misses some. Of just over 30,000 clones listed, more than 70% are singletons. The material sequenced was peripheral blood. All receptors derive from a woman aged 40 to 55 with active or convalescent COVID-19.

The chain combines TRBV7-6 with TRBJ1-6; D unresolved. V was cut by 7 bases and J by 10 bases, with 20 bases left in between. Germline lookup yields CDR1 SGHVS and CDR2 FNYEAQ. This CDR3 region has 15 residues. The CDR3 DNA sequence: TGTGCCAGCAAACTTACAGCAAGCGCGGGGTCACCCCTCCACTTT. It specifies CASKLTASAGSPLHF.

V and J are TRBV19 and TRBJ1-4, with 9 bases fitting TRBD1. The CDR3 sequence is 14 residues long. CDR1 and CDR2 from the germline V gene are LNHDA and SQIVND (reference sequence). The trim removed 5 bases at V and 13 bases at J, leaving 11 bases unmatched. The CDR3 region has the DNA TGTGCCAGTAGTGCCCGGGACAGGGCGGGTGGACTGTTTTTT. Residues: CASSARDRAGGLFF. The variable domain in full, with the rest retrieved from reference TRBV19 and TRBJ1-4, is DGGITQSPKYLFRKEGQNVTLSCEQNLNHDAMYWYRQDPGQGLRLIYYSQIVNDFQKGDIAEGYSVSREKKESFPLTVTSAQKNPTAFYLCASSARDRAGGLFFGSGTQLSVL.

The chain is built from TRBV30 and TRBJ1-2; D ambiguous. CDR1 is GTSNPN and CDR2 is SVGIG in the germline V gene (reference sequence). This CDR3 comprises 14 residues. The germline V and J ends were trimmed by 0 bases and 4 bases, with 12 bases remaining between them. DNA for the CDR3: TGTGCCTGGAGTGTACAAGGCGGACTCTATGGCTACACCTTC. Translated: CAWSVQGGLYGYTF.

This chain links TRBV6-2 or TRBV6-3 with TRBJ2-6; 9 bases are shared with TRBD1. The trim removed 0 bases at V and 0 bases at J, leaving 3 bases unmatched. CDR3 length equals 18 residues. Germline values: CDR1 MNHEY, CDR2 SVGEGT. The CDR3: CASSYSMGQGSGANVLTF. In nucleotides, the CDR3 is TGTGCCAGCAGTTACTCGATGGGACAGGGCTCTGGGGCCAACGTCCTGACTTTC.

J is TRBJ1-2 and V is TRBV19; weak D call: TRBD1 (6 bases). Germline assignment: CDR1 LNHDA and CDR2 SQIVND (reference sequence). CDR3 length equals 14 residues. Trimming removed 7 bases at V and 4 bases at J, with 16 bases between. CDR3 nucleotide sequence: TGTGCCAGTATGACCCCAGGGGAAGTCTATGGCTACACCTTC. It encodes CASMTPGEVYGYTF.

This clone was found a few times. The CDR3 region is CASSLMGRGDGNQPQHF. In nucleotides, the CDR3 is TGTGCCAGCAGTTTAATGGGACGGGGGGATGGCAATCAGCCCCAGCATTTT. The V call is TRBV28, the J call TRBJ1-5; the D gene is possibly TRBD1 (5 bases). This CDR3 comprises 17 residues. V was clipped by 2 bases and J by 2 bases, with 16 bases between them. The V gene's germline CDR1 is MDHEN and CDR2 SYDVKM.

This clone was detected only a few times. This sequence joins TRBV28 and TRBJ1-1; TRBD1 matches 10 bases. Germline assignment: CDR1 MDHEN and CDR2 SYDVKM. The V segment lost 10 bases and the J segment 3 bases; nucleotides outside the gene matches: 8. The CDR3 extends over 14 amino acids. The CDR3 region has the DNA TGTGCCACATGGACAGGGGGATTAGACACTGAAGCTTTCTTT. Its protein is CATWTGGLDTEAFF.

The V gene is TRBV5-1, the J gene TRBJ2-3; 9 bases are a match to TRBD2. With 2 bases clipped from V and 4 bases from J, the junction kept 2 bases outside the gene matches. CDR3 length: 14 amino acids. Germline V lookup: CDR1 SGHRS, CDR2 YFSETQ. This CDR3 is CASSLAGGPDTQYF. In nucleotides, the CDR3 is TGCGCCAGCAGCTTAGCGGGAGGCCCAGATACGCAGTATTTT.

The chain couples TRBV4-2 to TRBJ2-1, with D perhaps TRBD2 (7 bases). Trimming cost V 0 bases and J 5 bases, with 14 bases left between them. This CDR3 is built from 16 residues. The germline V gene encodes CDR1 LGHNA and CDR2 YNFKEQ. The CDR3 reads CASSQDSPGGNNEQFF. In nucleotides, the CDR3 is TGTGCCAGCAGCCAAGATTCTCCGGGGGGCAACAATGAGCAGTTCTTC.

This chain joins TRBV6-5 and TRBJ1-2; D perhaps matches TRBD1 (6 bases). Germline V gives CDR1 MNHEY, CDR2 SVGAGI. V lost 6 bases and J lost 4, with 12 bases in between. CDR3 length: 13 residues. CDR3 coding DNA: TGTGCCAGCAGCCTTCCCAGGGGCTATGGCTACACCTTC. Amino acid sequence: CASSLPRGYGYTF.

This chain connects TRBV15 to TRBJ1-2; D might be TRBD1 (6 bases). CDR3 length: 20 amino acids. Trimming removed 8 bases from V and 4 bases from J, with 35 bases in between. Per the germline V gene, CDR1 is LNHNV and CDR2 is YYDKDF (reference sequence). In DNA form, the CDR3 reads TGTGCCACCTGGACATCCAACAGGGCGGGTTCTACGCTCGTCGGCTATGGCTACACCTTC. Amino acids: CATWTSNRAGSTLVGYGYTF.

V is TRBV10-3 and J is TRBJ2-7, with 9 bases that match TRBD1. Trimming took 8 bases from V and 4 from J; bases not matched to a gene: 24. The CDR3 is 19 residues long. The germline gives CDR1 ENHRY, CDR2 SYGVKD. CDR3 nucleotide sequence: TGTGCCATCCCTAGCCCGGGACAGGGTAGGAATCGGCCAAAATACGAGCAGTACTTC. This sequence encodes CAIPSPGQGRNRPKYEQYF.

The chain links TRBV6-5 to TRBJ1-3; D gene unclear. The CDR3 has 13 residues. The V end was cut by 5 bases, the J end by 11 bases, with 16 bases between. CDR1 and CDR2 from the germline V gene are MNHEY and SVGAGI. In DNA form, the CDR3 reads TGTGCCAGCAGTCCCCCCGGAGCCCCCTCCATATATTTT. It is translated as CASSPPGAPSIYF.

This clone was seen more than once but under ten times. V usage is TRBV6-5 and J usage is TRBJ1-2; maybe TRBD1 (5 bases). Trimming stripped 6 bases from V and 2 bases from J, with 10 bases between. The CDR3 consists of 13 residues. Germline CDR1 reads MNHEY; CDR2 reads SVGAGI. The CDR3: CASSRERNYGYTF. As DNA, the CDR3 is TGTGCCAGCAGCAGGGAAAGAAACTATGGCTACACCTTC.

The count of this clone is one. The rearrangement joins TRBV5-6 to TRBJ1-6, with 8 bases matching TRBD1. Germline CDR1 is SGHDT and CDR2 is YYEEEE. V lost 3 bases to trimming and J lost 5 bases; unmatched junction nucleotides: 7. The CDR3 is 16 amino acids. The CDR3 sequence is CASSSSWTGNNSPLHF. DNA for the CDR3: TGTGCCAGCAGCTCCTCTTGGACAGGGAATAATTCACCCCTCCACTTT. Full variable domain (outside the CDR3, taken from reference TRBV5-6 and TRBJ1-6): DAGVTQSPTHLIKTRGQQVTLRCSPKSGHDTVSWYQQALGQGPQFIFQYYEEEERQRGNFPDRFSGHQFPNYSSELNVNALLLGDSALYLCASSSSWTGNNSPLHFGNGTRLTVT.

This clone is medium-sized (0.01 to 0.1%). The gene calls are TRBV7-2 and TRBJ1-4, with D unclear. Looked up from germline, CDR1 is SGHTA and CDR2 is FQGNSA. This CDR3 has 15 residues. Trimming shortened V by 2 bases and J by 3 bases, and 10 bases separated the two germline ends. The CDR3 DNA reads as TGTGCCAGCAGCTTAAGTGGGAGCTCTAATGAAAAACTGTTTTTT. Residues: CASSLSGSSNEKLFF.

V gene TRBV5-6 combines with J gene TRBJ1-2; 7 bases are a match to TRBD1. From germline, CDR1 is SGHDT and CDR2 YYEEEE. Trimming cost V 4 bases and J 6 bases; bases outside gene matches: 12. The CDR3 has 15 residues. The CDR3 nucleotides are TGTGCCAGCAGCCTCACACAGGGGCTGGGCCATGGCTACACCTTC. Translated: CASSLTQGLGHGYTF.

V is TRBV7-2 and J is TRBJ2-5; 9 bases are shared with TRBD1. The CDR3 is 17 amino acids. The V segment lost 5 bases and the J segment 5 bases; nucleotides outside the gene matches: 15. Germline V lookup: CDR1 SGHTA, CDR2 FQGNSA. The CDR3 sequence is CASSPRGDRGVGETQYF. The CDR3 DNA reads as TGTGCCAGCAGCCCGAGGGGCGACAGGGGGGTAGGGGAGACCCAGTACTTC.

This chain links TRBV5-8 with TRBJ1-2, with D tentatively TRBD1 (5 bases). CDR3 length: 12 residues. Germline CDR1 is SGHTS and CDR2 is YDEGEE. V gave up 7 bases and J gave up 3 bases, with 10 bases separating them. CDR3 DNA sequence: TGTGCCAGCCTCAGGGAGGACTATGGCTACACCTTC. Translation: CASLREDYGYTF.

The chain links TRBV27 to TRBJ2-3, with 14 nucleotides matching TRBD2. J gave up 0 bases and V 1 base, and 9 bases lay outside the gene matches. CDR1 and CDR2 (germline): MNHEY, SMNVEV (reference sequence). This CDR3 has 20 residues. In DNA form, the CDR3 reads TGTGCCAGCAGTTTATTGGGTATTGGACTAGCGGGGGGAAGCACAGATACGCAGTATTTT. Its translation: CASSLLGIGLAGGSTDTQYF.

The CDR3 spells CASSSQQGFSEKLFF. DNA of the CDR3: TGTGCCAGCAGCTCCCAACAGGGGTTTAGTGAAAAACTGTTTTTT. The V and J genes are TRBV7-9 and TRBJ1-4; 7 bases are a match to TRBD1. Germline CDR1 and CDR2: SEHNR and FQNEAQ (reference sequence). The junction had 9 bases not matched to a gene; V was cut back by 4 bases and J by 7 bases. The CDR3 contains 15 residues.

The chain links TRBV7-2 to TRBJ2-2; 13 bases fit TRBD2. Losses at the gene ends were 1 base for V and 5 bases for J; bases not matched to a gene: 7. The length of the CDR3 is 18 residues. Germline CDR1 SGHTA, CDR2 FQGNSA. CDR3 loop: CASSLVPTSGGRTGELFF. The DNA of the CDR3 is TGTGCCAGCAGCTTAGTCCCGACTAGCGGGGGGAGGACCGGGGAGCTGTTTTTT.

This clone has more than one count but fewer than ten. The rearrangement links TRBV5-4 to TRBJ1-4, with D unresolved. V lost 3 bases and J lost 6, with 18 bases in between. Germline values: CDR1 SGHNT, CDR2 YYREEE (reference sequence). The CDR3 consists of 16 residues. The CDR3 DNA sequence: TGTGCCAGCAGCTCAAAGTCCGGGGTAGGAGATGAAAAACTGTTTTTT. Residues: CASSSKSGVGDEKLFF. Full variable domain (remainder filled in from reference TRBV5-4 and TRBJ1-4): ETGVTQSPTHLIKTRGQQVTLRCSSQSGHNTVSWYQQALGQGPQFIFQYYREEENGRGNFPPRFSGLQFPNYSSELNVNALELDDSALYLCASSSKSGVGDEKLFFGSGTQLSVL.

The chain uses TRBV4-2 and TRBJ1-2, with 9 bases aligning to TRBD1. The junction had 5 bases not matched to a gene; V was cut back by 1 base and J by 8 bases. Germline V lookup: CDR1 LGHNA, CDR2 YNFKEQ. The CDR3 loop spans 14 amino acids. CDR3 amino acids: CASSQGRTGVGYTF. The CDR3 DNA reads TGTGCCAGCAGCCAAGGGCGGACAGGGGTAGGCTACACCTTC.

The chain joins TRBV29-1 to TRBJ2-1, with 9 bases aligning to TRBD2. The trim removed 8 bases at V and 9 bases at J, leaving 17 bases unmatched. The length of the CDR3 is 15 residues. Looked up from germline, CDR1 is SQVTM and CDR2 is ANQGSEA. The CDR3 spells CSTGAAVAGALEQFF. CDR3 DNA: TGCAGCACGGGGGCAGCGGTAGCGGGAGCTCTTGAGCAGTTCTTC.

The chain is built from TRBV6-6 and TRBJ2-1, with 8 bases aligning to TRBD2. This CDR3 is built from 14 residues. The germline gives CDR1 MNHNY, CDR2 SVGAGI (reference sequence). Trimming at V came to 2 bases and at J to 7 bases, leaving 4 bases not matched to a gene. CDR3 sequence reads: CASSYPPGGNEQFF. The CDR3 bases are TGTGCCAGCAGTTACCCCCCGGGGGGGAATGAGCAGTTCTTC.

The chain carries TRBV6-6 and TRBJ2-7, with TRBD1 identical over 8 bases. The germline V gene has CDR1 MNHNY and CDR2 SVGAGI (reference sequence). Unmatched junction bases numbered 2, after V lost 2 bases and J lost 2 bases. The CDR3 runs to 14 residues. CDR3 protein: CASSYGQGPYEQYF. The CDR3 DNA follows: TGTGCCAGCAGTTACGGACAGGGCCCCTACGAGCAGTACTTC.

V usage is TRBV11-3 and J usage is TRBJ2-1; 9 bases are a match to TRBD1. CDR1 and CDR2 (germline): SGHNT, YENEEA. The CDR3 loop spans 19 amino acids. The J segment lost 8 bases and the V segment lost 2 bases, leaving 19 bases of the junction unmatched. The CDR3 loop reads CASSLSFWPGQGVVYEQFF. DNA of the CDR3: TGTGCCAGCAGCTTATCTTTCTGGCCGGGACAGGGTGTAGTATATGAGCAGTTCTTC.

This chain connects TRBV10-2 to TRBJ2-7, with 11 bases identical to TRBD2. CDR1 WSHSY and CDR2 SAAADI come from the germline V gene. This CDR3 contains 14 residues. V shed 5 bases, J shed 7 bases, and the junction held 7 bases outside the gene matches. The CDR3, as DNA: TGCGCCAGCAGTCCTACTAGCGGGAGAAGTGAGCAGTACTTC. Residues: CASSPTSGRSEQYF.